These T cell receptor beta chains were read from a single sample in a study of cytomegalovirus exposure and HLA in healthy donors. Data came from immunoSEQ multiplex PCR; TCRdb stores just in-frame clones and leaves some out. The repertoire table contains some 75,000 clones. Specimen: PBMCs. The receptors derive from a boy younger than 18 in good health and CMV-seronegative. Each CDR3 is given with its conserved first and last residue. The D gene is left open where the match is weak.

V: TRBV6-1
length: 15
D: NA
J: TRBJ2-7
CDR3: CASSEVTDSAYEQYF
DNA: TGTGCCAGCAGTGAAGTTACGGACAGCGCCTACGAGCAGTACTTC

V: TRBV6-6
length: 14
D: TRBD2
J: TRBJ2-5
CDR3: CASSQMGGRETQYF
DNA: TGTGCCAGCAGCCAGATGGGAGGGAGAGAGACCCAGTACTTC

V: TRBV18
length: 13
D: NA
J: TRBJ2-7
CDR3: CASSPQDREEQYF
DNA: TGTGCCAGCTCACCACAGGACAGAGAAGAGCAGTACTTC

V: TRBV11-1
length: 16
D: TRBD2
J: TRBJ2-7
CDR3: CASSPRTRGAYYEQYF
DNA: TGTGCCAGCAGTCCCCGGACTAGAGGGGCCTACTACGAGCAGTACTTC

V: TRBV5-6
length: 15
D: TRBD2
J: TRBJ2-2
CDR3: CASSGAGGPAGELFF
DNA: TGTGCCAGCAGCGGAGCGGGAGGGCCGGCCGGGGAGCTGTTTTTT

V: TRBV7-9
length: 14
D: NA
J: TRBJ1-1
CDR3: CASSSDTANTEAFF
DNA: TGTGCCAGCAGCTCCGACACGGCGAACACTGAAGCTTTCTTT

V: TRBV15
length: 14
D: NA
J: TRBJ1-2
CDR3: CATSRYREFSGYTF
DNA: TGTGCCACCAGCAGATACCGGGAGTTCTCTGGCTACACCTTC

V: TRBV29-1
length: 13
D: NA
J: TRBJ1-6
CDR3: CSVQVQENSPLHF
DNA: TGCAGCGTACAGGTTCAGGAGAATTCACCCCTCCACTTT

V: TRBV19
length: 17
D: NA
J: TRBJ1-6
CDR3: CASVPTAGSLTSSPLHF
DNA: TGTGCCAGCGTACCAACCGCGGGGAGCCTAACCAGTTCACCCCTCCACTTT

V: TRBV29-1
length: 15
D: NA
J: TRBJ1-1
CDR3: CSVVIQQLVNTEAFF
DNA: TGCAGCGTTGTTATCCAACAGTTGGTGAACACTGAAGCTTTCTTT

V: TRBV6-4
length: 15
D: TRBD1
J: TRBJ1-4
CDR3: CASSGDRELAEKLFF
DNA: TGTGCCAGCAGTGGAGACAGGGAACTTGCTGAAAAACTGTTTTTT

V: TRBV5-1
length: 17
D: NA
J: TRBJ2-3
CDR3: CASSYALTGDYTDTQYF
DNA: TGCGCCAGCAGCTACGCTTTGACAGGAGACTACACAGATACGCAGTATTTT

V: TRBV29-1
length: 14
D: NA
J: TRBJ2-1
CDR3: CSVEAPGSDYEQFF
DNA: TGCAGCGTTGAAGCTCCGGGTAGCGACTATGAGCAGTTCTTC

V: TRBV4-1
length: 14
D: NA
J: TRBJ1-5
CDR3: CASSQGTANQPQHF
DNA: TGCGCCAGCAGCCAAGGGACAGCTAATCAGCCCCAGCATTTT

V: TRBV29-1
length: 12
D: NA
J: TRBJ1-2
CDR3: CSVDFGGYGYTF
DNA: TGCAGCGTTGATTTCGGGGGCTATGGCTACACCTTC

V: TRBV6-5
length: 14
D: NA
J: TRBJ1-1
CDR3: CASSNSWMRGEAFF
DNA: TGTGCCAGCAGCAATTCGTGGATGAGGGGGGAAGCTTTCTTT

V: TRBV30
length: 12
D: NA
J: TRBJ1-2
CDR3: CAWSAGTYGYTF
DNA: TGTGCCTGGAGTGCGGGAACCTATGGCTACACCTTC

V: TRBV30
length: 13
D: NA
J: TRBJ1-2
CDR3: CAWRPGHNYGYTF
DNA: TGTGCCTGGAGGCCGGGACATAACTATGGCTACACCTTC

V: TRBV5-1
length: 16
D: TRBD2
J: TRBJ2-7
CDR3: CASSVDLAGETYEQYF
DNA: TGCGCCAGCAGCGTCGACCTAGCGGGCGAAACCTACGAGCAGTACTTC

V: TRBV4-1
length: 14
D: NA
J: TRBJ1-2
CDR3: CASSSPGQIDGYTF
DNA: TGCGCCAGCAGCTCACCCGGACAGATAGATGGCTACACCTTC

V: TRBV27
length: 18
D: TRBD2
J: TRBJ2-1
CDR3: CASSFVRTSGSRDNEQFF
DNA: TGTGCCAGCAGTTTCGTTAGGACTAGCGGGAGTCGCGACAATGAGCAGTTCTTC

V: TRBV18
length: 15
D: NA
J: TRBJ1-6
CDR3: CASSPSGDKYSPLHF
DNA: TGTGCCAGCTCACCCTCAGGGGATAAGTATTCACCCCTCCACTTT

V: TRBV25-1
length: 16
D: NA
J: TRBJ1-3
CDR3: CASSDLLGCSGNTIYF
DNA: TGTGCCAGCAGTGACCTACTCGGGTGCTCTGGAAACACCATATATTTT

V: TRBV7-2
length: 17
D: NA
J: TRBJ1-6
CDR3: CASSAHARGSYNSPLHF
DNA: TGTGCCAGCAGCGCACACGCCCGGGGCTCCTATAATTCACCCCTCCACTTT

V: TRBV18
length: 16
D: NA
J: TRBJ2-3
CDR3: CASAPPRQGYTDTQYF
DNA: TGTGCCAGCGCACCACCCCGGCAGGGGTACACGGATACGCAGTATTTT

V: TRBV10-2
length: 14
D: NA
J: TRBJ2-1
CDR3: CASSDFGGGNEQFF
DNA: TGCGCCAGCAGTGATTTTGGGGGCGGGAATGAGCAGTTCTTC

V: TRBV2
length: 12
D: NA
J: TRBJ2-7
CDR3: CASTDAPYEQYF
DNA: TGTGCCAGCACTGACGCGCCCTACGAGCAGTACTTC

V: TRBV29-1
length: 12
D: NA
J: TRBJ1-1
CDR3: CSVYRVDTEAFF
DNA: TGCAGCGTTTATCGGGTGGACACTGAAGCTTTCTTT

V: TRBV10-3
length: 14
D: TRBD1
J: TRBJ1-2
CDR3: CAISTGTGASGYTF
DNA: TGTGCCATCAGTACCGGGACAGGGGCCTCTGGCTACACCTTC

V: TRBV6-1
length: 16
D: TRBD2
J: TRBJ2-1
CDR3: CASSEEIAGGMNEQFF
DNA: TGTGCCAGCAGTGAAGAAATAGCGGGGGGAATGAATGAGCAGTTCTTC

V: TRBV10-3
length: 15
D: TRBD1
J: TRBJ1-2
CDR3: CAISELDREADGYTF
DNA: TGTGCCATCAGTGAGTTGGACAGGGAAGCCGATGGCTACACCTTC

V: TRBV5-1
length: 15
D: TRBD1
J: TRBJ1-1
CDR3: CASSDGTGVNTEAFF
DNA: TGCGCCAGCAGCGACGGGACAGGAGTGAACACTGAAGCTTTCTTT

V: TRBV27
length: 16
D: TRBD1
J: TRBJ1-2
CDR3: CASRYTGTGGGYGYTF
DNA: TGTGCCAGCAGATATACCGGGACAGGGGGCGGTTATGGCTACACCTTC

V: TRBV9
length: 16
D: TRBD1
J: TRBJ2-5
CDR3: CASSPVGTGGGETQYF
DNA: TGTGCCAGCAGCCCAGTTGGGACAGGGGGCGGAGAGACCCAGTACTTC

V: TRBV11-2
length: 12
D: NA
J: TRBJ1-3
CDR3: CASSLAGGTIYF
DNA: TGTGCCAGCAGCTTAGCCGGGGGCACCATATATTTT

V: TRBV19
length: 14
D: TRBD1
J: TRBJ1-2
CDR3: CASSMGQGNYGYTF
DNA: TGTGCCAGTAGTATGGGACAGGGTAACTATGGCTACACCTTC

V: TRBV10-1
length: 15
D: TRBD1
J: TRBJ2-5
CDR3: CASILPGQGWKTQYF
DNA: TGCGCCAGCATCCTACCGGGACAGGGATGGAAGACCCAGTACTTC

V: TRBV7-9
length: 10
D: NA
J: TRBJ1-1
CDR3: CASSSNEAFF
DNA: TGTGCCAGCAGCTCCAATGAAGCTTTCTTT

V: TRBV30
length: 14
D: NA
J: TRBJ1-5
CDR3: CAWSVRGGNQPQHF
DNA: TGTGCCTGGAGTGTACGGGGGGGGAATCAGCCCCAGCATTTT

V: TRBV5-1
length: 17
D: TRBD2
J: TRBJ2-1
CDR3: CASSPPRLAGADNEQFF
DNA: TGCGCCAGCAGCCCTCCCCGACTAGCGGGAGCCGACAATGAGCAGTTCTTC

V: TRBV19
length: 14
D: NA
J: TRBJ1-5
CDR3: CASSILDTNQPQHF
DNA: TGTGCCAGTAGTATTTTGGACACCAATCAGCCCCAGCATTTT

V: TRBV6-1
length: 15
D: TRBD2
J: TRBJ2-7
CDR3: CASSEQAGSAYEQYF
DNA: TGTGCCAGCAGTGAGCAAGCGGGGAGCGCCTACGAGCAGTACTTC

V: TRBV11-2
length: 15
D: NA
J: TRBJ1-4
CDR3: CASTTTLGGNEKLFF
DNA: TGTGCCAGCACCACGACGTTGGGAGGAAATGAAAAACTGTTTTTT

V: TRBV4-3
length: 14
D: NA
J: TRBJ2-2
CDR3: CASSQLRETGELFF
DNA: TGCGCCAGCAGCCAGCTCAGGGAAACCGGGGAGCTGTTTTTT

V: TRBV18
length: 15
D: NA
J: TRBJ1-3
CDR3: CASSPTGTIGNTIYF
DNA: TGTGCCAGCTCACCCACGGGAACTATCGGGAACACCATATATTTT

V: TRBV2
length: 15
D: NA
J: TRBJ2-6
CDR3: CASSEEGAGANVLTF
DNA: TGTGCCAGCAGTGAAGAAGGGGCTGGGGCCAACGTCCTGACTTTC

V: TRBV7-3
length: 16
D: NA
J: TRBJ1-2
CDR3: CASSLMAGAHNYGYTF
DNA: TGTGCCAGCAGCTTAATGGCAGGGGCCCATAACTATGGCTACACCTTC

V: TRBV18
length: 13
D: NA
J: TRBJ2-5
CDR3: CASHEGVQETQYF
DNA: TGTGCCAGCCACGAGGGGGTACAAGAGACCCAGTACTTC

V: TRBV19
length: 15
D: TRBD1
J: TRBJ1-2
CDR3: CASSHKGQGSYGYTF
DNA: TGTGCCAGTAGTCACAAAGGACAGGGGAGCTATGGCTACACCTTC

V: TRBV19
length: 12
D: NA
J: TRBJ1-2
CDR3: CASSRWRDGYTF
DNA: TGTGCCAGTAGTAGGTGGAGGGATGGCTACACCTTC

V: TRBV6-1
length: 13
D: NA
J: TRBJ2-1
CDR3: CASSETGGNEQFF
DNA: TGTGCCAGCAGTGAAACCGGGGGTAATGAGCAGTTCTTC

V: TRBV19
length: 14
D: NA
J: TRBJ2-7
CDR3: CASSIGAGTYEQYF
DNA: TGTGCCAGTAGTATTGGTGCGGGAACCTACGAGCAGTACTTC

V: TRBV9
length: 17
D: TRBD2
J: TRBJ2-7
CDR3: CASSVGSLAGGRYEQYF
DNA: TGTGCCAGCAGCGTCGGAAGTTTAGCGGGGGGGCGTTACGAGCAGTACTTC

V: TRBV9
length: 15
D: TRBD2
J: TRBJ2-7
CDR3: CASSPTGLAGYEQYF
DNA: TGTGCCAGCAGCCCGACGGGACTAGCGGGGTACGAGCAGTACTTC

V: TRBV28
length: 10
D: NA
J: TRBJ2-7
CDR3: CVVGGYEQYF
DNA: TGTGTTGTAGGGGGCTACGAGCAGTACTTC

V: TRBV5-1
length: 15
D: TRBD1
J: TRBJ1-4
CDR3: CASSEQGAANEKLFF
DNA: TGCGCCAGCAGCGAACAGGGGGCGGCTAATGAAAAACTGTTTTTT